Listed below are T cell receptor beta chains from one sample, sequenced in a study of OX40 agonist ivuxolimab in advanced cancers. Sequenced by immunoSEQ multiplex PCR; TCRdb stores in-frame clones only, minus some. This sample carries roughly 50,000 clones, almost 85% of them seen once, and the ten largest clones take more than 1%. The sequencing here drew on CD4+ or CD8+ T cells sorted from blood, taken in a trial of the OX40 agonist ivuxolimab. These receptor sequences come from an adult with an advanced solid tumor such as melanoma, head and neck, liver or kidney cancer. CDR3s include the opening cysteine and the closing phenylalanine or tryptophan. D genes are given only for firm matches. For some rows the clone size is stated as once, few or many, or as a class when expanded; others skip it.

TRBJ2-5,few,TRBV7-2,12,-,TGTGCCAGCAGCTTAACCCAAGAGACCCAGTACTTC,CASSLTQETQYF
TRBJ2-3,-,TRBV5-4,16,-,TGTGCCAGCAGCTTGCGCCGGAACCGAGGCACAGATACGCAGTATTTT,CASSLRRNRGTDTQYF
TRBJ2-2,-,TRBV11-1,13,-,TGTGCCAGCAGCTTCCGCTTTTACGGGGAGCTGTTTTTT,CASSFRFYGELFF
TRBJ1-4,once,TRBV5-4,15,-,TGTGCCAGCAGCCCAGGACAGTCAACTAATGAAAAACTGTTTTTT,CASSPGQSTNEKLFF
TRBJ1-5,-,TRBV10-3,15,-,TGTGCCATCAGTGAATCCGGGGATAGCAATCAGCCCCAGCATTTT,CAISESGDSNQPQHF
TRBJ2-5,few,TRBV11-2,16,-,TGTGCCAGCAGCTCCTCCCCTGCCCTTCATCAAGAGACCCAGTACTTC,CASSSSPALHQETQYF
TRBJ1-1,-,TRBV29-1,13,-,TGCAGCGCCTCCCTTTCACAGGCCGCTGAAGCTTTCTTT,CSASLSQAAEAFF
TRBJ2-2,once,TRBV7-9,18,TRBD1,TGTGCCAGCAGTCCTCAAAGGACCGGGACAGGGTACACCGGGGAGCTGTTTTTT,CASSPQRTGTGYTGELFF
TRBJ1-6,-,TRBV5-6,19,-,TGTGCCAGCAGCTTGGGACTCGGGACGGGAAGGTCGGGGAATTCACCCCTCCACTTT,CASSLGLGTGRSGNSPLHF
TRBJ1-2,-,TRBV15,14,-,TGTGCCACCAGCAGAGGGACAGACCTAGGGGGCTACACCTTC,CATSRGTDLGGYTF
TRBJ2-1,-,TRBV5-1,11,-,TGCGCCAGCAGCGGGGGCCTCGAGCAGTTCTTC,CASSGGLEQFF
TRBJ2-3,-,TRBV27,13,-,TGTGCCAGCGGCACAGGAGGGACAGATACGCAGTATTTT,CASGTGGTDTQYF
TRBJ2-7,-,TRBV27,14,-,TGTGCCAGCAGTTTACGGGACGGGGCCCACGAGCAGTACTTC,CASSLRDGAHEQYF
TRBJ1-2,-,TRBV2,14,-,TGTGCCAGCAGTGACAGGAGATCCAACTATGGCTACACCTTC,CASSDRRSNYGYTF
TRBJ2-3,once,TRBV18,16,-,TGTGCCAGCTCACCGAGGTCTGCTTACTCCACAGATACGCAGTATTTT,CASSPRSAYSTDTQYF
TRBJ2-1,-,TRBV19,19,-,TGTGCCAGTAGTATCGGGCCCCTTGATTGGCCGGACTCCTACAATGAGCAGTTCTTC,CASSIGPLDWPDSYNEQFF
TRBJ1-1,-,TRBV27,15,TRBD1,TGTGCCAGCAGGCAGGGGGCGCTAGAAAACACTGAAGCTTTCTTT,CASRQGALENTEAFF
TRBJ2-7,few,TRBV6-5,15,TRBD2,TGTGCCAGCAGGCCCCTGTGGGGGAGGGCCTACGAGCAGTACTTC,CASRPLWGRAYEQYF
TRBJ1-2,-,TRBV4-1,13,TRBD1,TGCGCCAGCAGCCAAGCAGGGGGGAGCGGCTACACCTTC,CASSQAGGSGYTF
TRBJ1-1,-,TRBV2,15,-,TGTGCCAGCAGGTTTGACGAGGCGCCGGGAAAGGAAGCTTTCTTT,CASRFDEAPGKEAFF
TRBJ1-1,-,TRBV28,15,-,TGTGCCAGCAGTCCCAGGCTTTCCATGAACACTGAAGCTTTCTTT,CASSPRLSMNTEAFF
TRBJ1-3,-,TRBV30,14,-,TGTGCCCTTGGGCGGGACGGAACAGGGAACACCATATATTTT,CALGRDGTGNTIYF
TRBJ2-7,-,TRBV19,15,TRBD2,TGTGCCAGTAGTATCGGAGGGAGGGCCTTATACGAGCAGTACTTC,CASSIGGRALYEQYF
TRBJ2-1,-,TRBV7-2,14,-,TGTGCCAGCAGCGTGTGGGGAAGTTCAGCGGAGCAGTTCTTC,CASSVWGSSAEQFF
TRBJ2-7,-,TRBV9,16,TRBD1,TGTGCCAGCAGCGTAGATCCCGGACAGGGGGCCCACGAGCAGTACTTC,CASSVDPGQGAHEQYF
TRBJ1-2,-,TRBV5-8,14,-,TGTGCCAGCAGCTTGGAGGGGAATAACTATGGCTACACCTTC,CASSLEGNNYGYTF
TRBJ1-1,-,TRBV5-1,16,TRBD1,TGCGCCAGCAGCTTCCACTCGGACAGGGGCGGCACTGAAGCTTTCTTT,CASSFHSDRGGTEAFF
TRBJ1-1,once,TRBV7-9,18,-,TGTGCCAGCAGCTTAGGGCGGGGAAGGGCGGTGGTAGACACTGAAGCTTTCTTT,CASSLGRGRAVVDTEAFF
TRBJ2-1,-,TRBV15,16,TRBD2,TGTGCCACCAGCAGAGAAATAGCGGGAGCCTACAATGAGCAGTTCTTC,CATSREIAGAYNEQFF
TRBJ2-3,-,TRBV6-4,16,-,TGTGCCAGCAGTGACTCGCCCCGCGGGACCACAGATACGCAGTATTTT,CASSDSPRGTTDTQYF
TRBJ2-7,few,TRBV5-6,14,-,TGTGCCAGCAGCCCCCAGGCACAGACCTACGAGCAGTACTTC,CASSPQAQTYEQYF
TRBJ2-2,-,TRBV9,14,-,TGTGCCAGCAGCGTAGCGATGTCGTCCGGGGAGCTGTTTTTT,CASSVAMSSGELFF
TRBJ2-6,-,TRBV28,14,-,TGTGCCAGCAGTTTATTCTCTGGGGCCAACGTCCTGACTTTC,CASSLFSGANVLTF
TRBJ1-2,-,TRBV7-9,15,TRBD1,TGTGCCAGCAGCCTGACAGGGACAACTAACTATGGCTACACCTTC,CASSLTGTTNYGYTF
TRBJ2-7,-,TRBV2,14,TRBD1,TGTGCCAGCAGAGCCGCCGTAACAGGGGCCAGGCGGTACTTC,CASRAAVTGARRYF
TRBJ2-7,-,TRBV27,10,-,TGTGCCAGCAGCCCGGGCGAGCAGTACTTC,CASSPGEQYF
TRBJ1-2,-,TRBV6-5,15,-,TGTGCCAGCAGTTACTCTACTGCCGGGGACTATGGCTACACCTTC,CASSYSTAGDYGYTF
TRBJ1-4,-,TRBV10-1,11,-,TGCGCCCTACAGCGAAGTGAAAAACTGTTTTTT,CALQRSEKLFF
TRBJ2-7,few,TRBV28,16,-,TGTGCCAGCAGTCCGAATAAGGTTTTAACCTCCTACGAGCAGTACTTC,CASSPNKVLTSYEQYF
TRBJ1-2,-,TRBV10-2,12,-,TGCGCCAGCAGTGAGCCCGGTTATGGCTACACCTTC,CASSEPGYGYTF
TRBJ2-2,-,TRBV7-7,15,-,TGTGCCAGCAGCCCTTCGGCGGGTGGCACCGGGGAGCTGTTTTTT,CASSPSAGGTGELFF
TRBJ2-3,-,TRBV5-1,16,-,TGCGCCAGCAGGACCTTCTCGAGGGGTCCGGGGGATACGCAGTATTTT,CASRTFSRGPGDTQYF
TRBJ2-7,once,TRBV5-1,15,-,TGCGCCAGCAGCTTGGCAAGCGGCTGGGTTCCTGAGCAGTACTTC,CASSLASGWVPEQYF
TRBJ1-1,-,TRBV5-1,14,TRBD1,TGCGCCAGCAGCTTGACAGGGGGGAACACTGAAGCTTTCTTT,CASSLTGGNTEAFF
TRBJ1-5,-,TRBV10-2,13,-,TGCGCCAGCACGGATCTTAACAATCAGCCCCAGCATTTT,CASTDLNNQPQHF
TRBJ2-3,-,TRBV30,15,TRBD1,TGTGCCTGGAGTCCTTCCGGGACAGGGGAGGATACGCAGTATTTT,CAWSPSGTGEDTQYF
TRBJ2-7,-,TRBV15,12,-,TGTGCCACCAGCAGACTAGGTTACGAGCAGTACTTC,CATSRLGYEQYF
TRBJ2-3,-,TRBV5-1,15,-,TGCGCCAGCAGCCCTTTTTTAGGGAGCGGAGATACGCAGTATTTT,CASSPFLGSGDTQYF
TRBJ2-5,-,TRBV4-1,14,-,TGCGCCAGCAGCCAAGATCGGGACCAAGAGACCCAGTACTTC,CASSQDRDQETQYF
TRBJ1-4,-,TRBV4-1,18,-,TGCGCCAGCAGCCAAGACGCGACGTTGACCGGGACCGCGGGAAAACTGTTTTTT,CASSQDATLTGTAGKLFF
TRBJ2-7,-,TRBV5-1,13,-,TGCGCCAGCAGCTTGGACCCTGGGGACGAGCAGTACTTC,CASSLDPGDEQYF
TRBJ2-7,-,TRBV19,13,-,TGTGCCAGTAGTATAGGAAAGGGGTACGAGCAGTACTTC,CASSIGKGYEQYF